The 20 T cell receptor beta chains listed next were all sequenced from one sample in a study of shared clonotypes between healthy human individuals. Method: immunoSEQ multiplex PCR; TCRdb's copy keeps in-frame clones and lacks some. The sample holds about 660,000 clones, 74% seen once. The sample comprised memory CD4+ T cells sorted from blood. Sample subset: CD45RA-negative fraction. These receptors all stem from a woman in her twenties or thirties in good health.

CDR3 sequence: CASSPGTGLLTQYF. The CDR3 DNA follows: TGCGCCAGCAGCCCCGGGACAGGGTTATTGACCCAGTACTTC. This chain joins TRBV5-1 and TRBJ2-5, with TRBD1 matching over 9 bases. The CDR3 covers 14 residues. Germline lookup yields CDR1 SGHRS and CDR2 YFSETQ. The ends lost 4 bases at V and 7 bases at J; junction bases unmatched: 8.

The CDR3 reads CASSKAGTSYEQYF. CDR3 in DNA: TGCGCCAGCAGCAAAGCCGGGACATCCTACGAGCAGTACTTC. The V gene is TRBV5-1, the J gene TRBJ2-7; the D gene is possibly TRBD1 (6 bases). Germline V gives CDR1 SGHRS, CDR2 YFSETQ. V gave up 4 bases and J gave up 1 base, with 12 bases separating them. The CDR3 sequence is 14 residues long.

J is TRBJ2-1 and V is TRBV6-1; 9 bases match TRBD2. The CDR3 is made up of 15 amino acids. With V trimmed by 5 bases and J by 10 bases, 12 bases remained unmatched. The V gene's germline CDR1 is MNHNS and CDR2 SASEGT. The CDR3 DNA reads TGTGCCAGCAGTTTGGCGGGAGGGCCGTGGGTAGAGCAGTTCTTC. Its translation is CASSLAGGPWVEQFF.

This clone was found once. The chain joins TRBV5-1 to TRBJ2-5; D call uncertain. This CDR3 spans 11 amino acids. Germline assignment: CDR1 SGHRS and CDR2 YFSETQ. Trimming removed 3 bases from V and 3 bases from J, with 3 bases in between. The CDR3 region has the DNA TGCGCCAGCAGCTATAAAGAGACCCAGTACTTC. Its protein product is CASSYKETQYF.

This clone has just a few counts. The rearrangement joins TRBV9 to TRBJ1-4; 7 nucleotides align to TRBD1. This CDR3 comprises 14 residues. Germline V lookup: CDR1 SGDLS, CDR2 YYNGEE. V lost 4 bases and J lost 6; bases outside the gene matches: 6. DNA for the CDR3: TGTGCCAGCAGCTACGGAGGGACAGATGAAAAACTGTTTTTT. It yields the protein CASSYGGTDEKLFF. The full variable domain, its missing parts supplied by reference TRBV9 and TRBJ1-4, is DSGVTQTPKHLITATGQRVTLRCSPRSGDLSVYWYQQSLDQGLQFLIQYYNGEERAKGNILERFSAQQFPDLHSELNLSSLELGDSALYFCASSYGGTDEKLFFGSGTQLSVL.

This sequence joins TRBV5-1 and TRBJ2-7; the D is unclear. The length of the CDR3 is 14 residues. Per the germline V gene, CDR1 is SGHRS and CDR2 is YFSETQ. Trimming cost V 5 bases and J 5 bases, with 17 bases left between them. The CDR3: CASRSNPGVDEQYF. The DNA for the CDR3 is TGCGCCAGCAGGAGTAACCCGGGCGTCGACGAGCAGTACTTC. The full variable domain, completed using reference TRBV5-1 and TRBJ2-7, is KAGVTQTPRYLIKTRGQQVTLSCSPISGHRSVSWYQQTPGQGLQFLFEYFSETQRNKGNFPGRFSGRQFSNSRSEMNVSTLELGDSALYLCASRSNPGVDEQYFGPGTRLTVT.

Remarks on this clone: The same CDR3 is also encoded by other DNA sequences in this sample. The genes are TRBV5-1 and TRBJ2-1; TRBD2 matches 7 bases. CDR3 length equals 15 residues. After removal of 1 base from V and 3 bases from J, the junction contained 4 bases not matched to a gene. CDR1 is SGHRS and CDR2 is YFSETQ in the germline V gene. The CDR3 DNA sequence: TGCGCCAGCAGCTTGTCTTCTAGCGGCTACAATGAGCAGTTCTTC. Encoded protein: CASSLSSSGYNEQFF.

The sample holds one count of this clone. V usage is TRBV15 and J usage is TRBJ1-4; unclear D gene. From germline, CDR1 is LNHNV and CDR2 YYDKDF (reference sequence). V was trimmed by 3 bases and J by 5 bases, leaving 16 bases between them. The CDR3 is 16 amino acids. CDR3 bases: TGTGCCACCAGCAGGCAACCGGGATACCTCAATGAAAAACTGTTTTTT. It translates to CATSRQPGYLNEKLFF.

This clone was picked up a small number of times. The CDR3 protein is CASSEQSGGPGEQYF. The CDR3 coding sequence is TGCGCCAGCAGTGAGCAGTCGGGAGGCCCCGGCGAGCAGTACTTC. The V gene is TRBV10-1, the J gene TRBJ2-7; 7 bases map to TRBD2. Germline CDR1 is WNHNN and CDR2 is SYGVQD (reference sequence). This CDR3 spans 15 amino acids. Trimming at V came to 2 bases and at J to 6 bases, leaving 10 bases not matched to a gene.

This clone was observed a handful of times. The chain is built from TRBV15 and TRBJ2-2; tentatively, D is TRBD2 (5 bases). This CDR3 contains 17 residues. V lost 2 bases and J 2 bases, leaving 15 bases between the germline ends. Germline V gene data show CDR1 as LNHNV and CDR2 as YYDKDF (reference sequence). The CDR3 bases are TGTGCCACCAGCAGATCTACCCCGGGGAGAAACACCGGGGAGCTGTTTTTT. Translating gives CATSRSTPGRNTGELFF.

This clone was recorded only once. The V call is TRBV14, the J call TRBJ2-3, with TRBD2 as a possible D gene (5 bases). The germline V gene has CDR1 SGHDN and CDR2 FVKESK. V was cut by 0 bases and J by 3 bases, with 16 bases left in between. The length of the CDR3 is 17 residues. The CDR3 DNA is TGTGCCAGCAGCCAAGATTTGTCTGCGAGGGTGACAGATACGCAGTATTTT. Translation: CASSQDLSARVTDTQYF. The complete variable domain, with remaining parts taken from reference TRBV14 and TRBJ2-3, reads EAGVTQFPSHSVIEKGQTVTLRCDPISGHDNLYWYRRVMGKEIKFLLHFVKESKQDESGMPNNRFLAERTGGTYSTLKVQPAELEDSGVYFCASSQDLSARVTDTQYFGPGTRLTVL.

The rearrangement joins TRBV28 to TRBJ2-1, with D hard to call. V lost 6 bases and J 11 bases, leaving 17 bases between the germline ends. The V gene's germline CDR1 is MDHEN and CDR2 SYDVKM. CDR3 size: 13 residues. Here the CDR3 reads CASSPTQHGKQFF. Written as DNA, the CDR3 is TGTGCCAGCAGCCCAACGCAACACGGAAAGCAGTTCTTC. The full variable domain, with the rest looked up from reference TRBV28 and TRBJ2-1, is DVKVTQSSRYLVKRTGEKVFLECVQDMDHENMFWYRQDPGLGLRLIYFSYDVKMKEKGDIPEGYSVSREKKERFSLILESASTNQTSMYLCASSPTQHGKQFFGPGTRLTVL.

The chain combines TRBV19 with TRBJ2-1; TRBD2 agrees at 14 bases. J gave up 6 bases and V 3 bases, and 4 bases lay outside the gene matches. Germline V gene sequence: CDR1 LNHDA, CDR2 SQIVND (reference sequence). The CDR3 is 16 amino acids. In DNA form, the CDR3 reads TGTGCCAGTAGTATCAGGGGGACTAGCGGGAGCAATGAGCAGTTCTTC. This codes for CASSIRGTSGSNEQFF.

This clone was seen many times. This chain uses TRBV19 with TRBJ1-1; D call uncertain. Germline V gene sequence: CDR1 LNHDA, CDR2 SQIVND (reference sequence). This CDR3 has 15 amino acids. V gave up 4 bases and J gave up 0 bases, with 12 bases separating them. Written as DNA, the CDR3 is TGTGCCAGTAGTAAAGCGGGCAAGGTGAACACTGAAGCTTTCTTT. Translating gives CASSKAGKVNTEAFF.

The chain recombines TRBV6-5 with TRBJ2-3; TRBD1 agrees at 9 bases. The CDR3 is 15 residues long. The V segment lost 8 bases and the J segment 3 bases; nucleotides outside the gene matches: 9. Germline values: CDR1 MNHEY, CDR2 SVGAGI. The chain's CDR3 is CASSDEGQGTDTQYF. In DNA form, the CDR3 reads TGTGCCAGCTCAGATGAGGGACAGGGAACAGATACGCAGTATTTT.

This chain links TRBV7-8 with TRBJ2-7; 7 bases line up with TRBD1. V was pared by 1 base and J by 2 bases, with 5 bases of the junction left unmatched. This CDR3 contains 15 residues. CDR1 is SGHVS and CDR2 is FQNEAQ in the germline V gene. The CDR3 region has the DNA TGTGCCAGCAGCTTAGTCGGACAGGCGGCCTACGAGCAGTACTTC. Residues: CASSLVGQAAYEQYF.

This clone turned up a few times. The chain combines TRBV19 with TRBJ1-1; D gene unclear. V was shortened by 3 bases and J by 1 base, with 6 bases between the two germline ends. The CDR3 loop spans 13 amino acids. Per germline, CDR1 LNHDA and CDR2 SQIVND (reference sequence). CDR3 loop: CASSMSGNTEAFF. The CDR3 DNA reads as TGTGCCAGTAGTATGTCAGGGAACACTGAAGCTTTCTTT.

The chain joins TRBV5-1 to TRBJ1-2; D gene ambiguous. The CDR3 sequence is 15 residues long. Germline values: CDR1 SGHRS, CDR2 YFSETQ. V was trimmed by 2 bases and J by 5 bases, leaving 16 bases between them. Here the CDR3 DNA reads TGCGCCAGCAGCTTACGTAGAGGGAATTCGTATGGCTACACCTTC. It yields the protein CASSLRRGNSYGYTF.

This clone was detected a few times. The chain couples TRBV11-2 to TRBJ1-1, with 8 bases fitting TRBD1. Germline V CDR1 and CDR2: SGHAT, FQNNGV. J gave up 1 base and V 5 bases, and 6 bases lay outside the gene matches. The CDR3 has 15 amino acids. CDR3: CASSLFTGGNTEAFF. The DNA for the CDR3 is TGTGCCAGCAGCCTCTTTACAGGGGGGAACACTGAAGCTTTCTTT.

Only one count was recorded for this clone. The chain combines TRBV4-1 with TRBJ1-5, with unresolved D. V gave up 0 bases and J gave up 5 bases, with 5 bases separating them. Germline CDR1 reads MGHRA; CDR2 reads YSYEKL. The CDR3 spans 13 residues. This CDR3 is CASSQDQYQPQHF. The CDR3 nucleotides are TGCGCCAGCAGCCAAGATCAATATCAGCCCCAGCATTTT.